A selection of T cell receptor beta chains follows, all from one sample in a study of CD8+CD57+ T cells in acquired aplastic anemia. TCRdb processed the reads anew with MiXCR; each CDR3 protein has one entry. Here the sample spans a few hundred thousand distinct CDR3 sequences, about half being singletons. Sequenced sample: sorted CD4+, CD8+, or CD8+CD57+ T cells (not recorded which) from PBMCs. The receptors derive from a human donor with aplastic anemia. The CDR3 runs from the conserved cysteine through the conserved F or W. Each record gives: clone size, V gene, J gene, D gene, CDR3 DNA, CDR3 protein. The D gene is left open where the match is weak. Some rows have no size entry. The others give once, few or many, or a class for an expanded clone.

size: NA; V: TRBV29-1; J: TRBJ2-3; D: NA; DNA: TGCAGCGTTGAAGATGGGCAGGGAAGCACAGATACGCAGTATTTT; CDR3: CSVEDGQGSTDTQYF
size: many; V: TRBV6-5; J: TRBJ1-5; D: TRBD1; DNA: TGTGCCAGCAGTCCAGTCGGGACAGTAAATCAGCCCCAGCATTTT; CDR3: CASSPVGTVNQPQHF
size: many; V: TRBV9; J: TRBJ2-2; D: NA; DNA: TGTGCCAGCAGCACCCGAGCGGGCCGCACCGGGGAGCTGTTTTTT; CDR3: CASSTRAGRTGELFF
size: NA; V: TRBV18; J: TRBJ2-3; D: NA; DNA: TGTGCCAGCTCACCACCTGGGTCAGCATCAGATACGCAGTATTTT; CDR3: CASSPPGSASDTQYF
size: NA; V: TRBV19; J: TRBJ1-4; D: NA; DNA: TGTGCCAGTAGTATAGTCGCGGCTTATGTGGGTGAAAAACTGTTTTTT; CDR3: CASSIVAAYVGEKLFF
size: few; V: TRBV2; J: TRBJ1-5; D: NA; DNA: TGTGCCAGCAGTGAAAGCGGGCAGCCCCAGCATTTT; CDR3: CASSESGQPQHF
size: NA; V: TRBV24-1; J: TRBJ1-5; D: TRBD1; DNA: TGTGCCACCATAACTAAGCAGCAGGGGGTGGGGGGTCAGCCCCAGCATTTT; CDR3: CATITKQQGVGGQPQHF
size: many; V: TRBV2; J: TRBJ2-7; D: NA; DNA: TGTGCCAGCAGTGTACCGGACGTATCCTACGAGCAGTACTTC; CDR3: CASSVPDVSYEQYF
size: many; V: TRBV19; J: TRBJ1-6; D: NA; DNA: TGTGCCAGTAGTAGTCCGCAGGCTCGAGCACCCCTCCACTTT; CDR3: CASSSPQARAPLHF
size: few; V: TRBV7-9; J: TRBJ2-2; D: NA; DNA: TGTGCCAGCAGCTTCCATTGGCCCGGGGGGCTGTTTTTT; CDR3: CASSFHWPGGLFF
size: NA; V: TRBV18; J: TRBJ1-1; D: NA; DNA: TGTGCCAGCTCACCACAGGGGGGGAACACTGAAGCTTTCTTT; CDR3: CASSPQGGNTEAFF
size: NA; V: TRBV25-1; J: TRBJ2-6; D: NA; DNA: TGTGCCAGCAGTGAACCAAGTTCTGGGGCCAACGTCCTGACTTTC; CDR3: CASSEPSSGANVLTF
size: many; V: TRBV7-3; J: TRBJ2-3; D: NA; DNA: TGTGCCAGCAGACTCCCGAAGGGGGGGCCCACAGATACGCAGTATTTT; CDR3: CASRLPKGGPTDTQYF
size: NA; V: TRBV10-3; J: TRBJ1-2; D: TRBD1; DNA: TGTGCCATCAGTGTTCCCAGGGGGGGCTACACCTTC; CDR3: CAISVPRGGYTF
size: once; V: TRBV7-9; J: TRBJ2-5; D: TRBD2; DNA: TGTGCCAGCAGCTTAGGGACTAGCGGGGGAGAGACCCAGTACTTC; CDR3: CASSLGTSGGETQYF
size: once; V: TRBV7-2; J: TRBJ1-6; D: NA; DNA: TGTGCCAGCAGCACCCGGGCCCAGGCCAGATCACCCCTCCACTTT; CDR3: CASSTRAQARSPLHF
size: NA; V: TRBV20-1; J: TRBJ2-7; D: TRBD2; DNA: TGCAGTGCTCAGAGCGGGGGATTCTCTTACGAGCAGTACTTC; CDR3: CSAQSGGFSYEQYF
size: many; V: TRBV19; J: TRBJ1-5; D: NA; DNA: TGTGCCAGTAGTCCCAGACTTAACAATCAGCCCCAGCATTTT; CDR3: CASSPRLNNQPQHF
size: many; V: TRBV7-2; J: TRBJ2-1; D: TRBD1; DNA: TGTGCCAGCAGTTTACCGGGACAGGGGGCCAATGAGCAGTTCTTC; CDR3: CASSLPGQGANEQFF
size: NA; V: TRBV5-1; J: TRBJ1-6; D: NA; DNA: TGCGCCAGCAGCTTGGACACTTATAATTCACCCCTCCACTTT; CDR3: CASSLDTYNSPLHF
size: NA; V: TRBV7-2; J: TRBJ2-1; D: NA; DNA: TGTGCCAGCAGTCCGGGGGGCAGGAGCACAGATACGCAGTTCTTC; CDR3: CASSPGGRSTDTQFF
size: NA; V: TRBV7-2; J: TRBJ2-3; D: NA; DNA: TGTGCCAGCAGCGTCTTGGACAGACGCCTCCAATTCACAGATACGCAGTATTTT; CDR3: CASSVLDRRLQFTDTQYF
size: few; V: TRBV20-1; J: TRBJ2-5; D: TRBD1; DNA: TGCAGTAATGACAGGGCCGGCGAGACCCAGTACTTC; CDR3: CSNDRAGETQYF
size: NA; V: TRBV20-1; J: TRBJ2-3; D: NA; DNA: TGCAGTGCTAGGTCCCTGGGATGGCTCCCAGATACGCAGTATTTT; CDR3: CSARSLGWLPDTQYF
size: NA; V: TRBV15; J: TRBJ2-5; D: TRBD1; DNA: TGTGCCACCAGCAGAGATCTGACAGGGGTCGGCGGGGAGACCCAGTACTTC; CDR3: CATSRDLTGVGGETQYF
size: NA; V: TRBV25-1; J: TRBJ2-7; D: TRBD1; DNA: TGTGCCAGCAGTCCGTTCGACAGGGGGTTGGGGGAGCAGTACTTC; CDR3: CASSPFDRGLGEQYF
size: NA; V: TRBV2; J: TRBJ1-1; D: NA; DNA: TGTGCCAGCACCAGGGATGGGGACACTGAAGCTTTCTTT; CDR3: CASTRDGDTEAFF
size: NA; V: TRBV18; J: TRBJ1-2; D: NA; DNA: TGTGCCAGCTCACCCGAAGGGGCCTATGGCTACACCTTC; CDR3: CASSPEGAYGYTF
size: many; V: TRBV2; J: TRBJ2-7; D: TRBD1; DNA: TGTGCCAGCAGGACAGGGATACCTTACGAGCAGTACTTC; CDR3: CASRTGIPYEQYF
size: NA; V: TRBV5-1; J: TRBJ1-4; D: TRBD1; DNA: TGCGCCAGCAAGATTGGGACAGGGAATGGGGAAAAACTGTTTTTT; CDR3: CASKIGTGNGEKLFF
size: NA; V: TRBV20-1; J: TRBJ2-7; D: NA; DNA: TGCAGTGCTAGAGATGGGAGTCACAGCTCCTACGAGCAGTACTTC; CDR3: CSARDGSHSSYEQYF